This paragraph covers one TCR beta chain sequence. Its target is unknown. This record comes from a study of T cells after yellow fever vaccination. General study results and limits: Most clones from primary vaccination were detected again post-booster (around 96% CD4, around 88% CD8).

The CDR3 extends over 15 amino acids. Germline CDR1 MGHDK, CDR2 SYGVNS. The V end lost 1 base, the J end lost 8 bases, and 15 bases lay between the germline ends. MiXCR, applied by TCRdb to the 5' RACE reads, yields one record per CDR3 protein. The sample holds 78,000 or so distinct CDR3 sequences, more than 5.5% seen once. Sequencing was performed on CD8+ T cells sorted from PBMCs, taken around 10 days after the first yellow fever vaccination. The clonotype comes from a young man who received the YFV17D yellow fever vaccine. V usage is TRBV25-1 and J usage is TRBJ2-1, with D uncertain. CDR3 sequence: CASSEFDKVGDEQFF. The CDR3 coding sequence is TGTGCCAGCAGTGAATTCGACAAGGTAGGCGATGAGCAGTTCTTC.